What follows describes a single T cell receptor beta chain. Other DNA sequences in this specimen translate into the identical CDR3. This sample was taken from a study of blood T cell repertoires in COVID-19. Per germline, CDR1 LNHDA and CDR2 SQIVND (reference sequence). The CDR3 is 15 residues long. Trimming took 3 bases from V and 0 from J, leaving 9 bases between them. The data were produced by immunoSEQ multiplex PCR, yet TCRdb's version contains in-frame clones alone and is incomplete. The sample holds some 78,000 clones, about nine tenths seen once. The TCR comes from a man in his fifties or sixties with active or convalescent COVID-19. The V and J genes are TRBV19 and TRBJ2-1, with D possibly being TRBD1 (5 bases). Material for sequencing was peripheral blood. CDR3 bases: TGTGCCAGTAGTATTGGTCAGGGCTCCTACAATGAGCAGTTCTTC. Its protein is CASSIGQGSYNEQFF.